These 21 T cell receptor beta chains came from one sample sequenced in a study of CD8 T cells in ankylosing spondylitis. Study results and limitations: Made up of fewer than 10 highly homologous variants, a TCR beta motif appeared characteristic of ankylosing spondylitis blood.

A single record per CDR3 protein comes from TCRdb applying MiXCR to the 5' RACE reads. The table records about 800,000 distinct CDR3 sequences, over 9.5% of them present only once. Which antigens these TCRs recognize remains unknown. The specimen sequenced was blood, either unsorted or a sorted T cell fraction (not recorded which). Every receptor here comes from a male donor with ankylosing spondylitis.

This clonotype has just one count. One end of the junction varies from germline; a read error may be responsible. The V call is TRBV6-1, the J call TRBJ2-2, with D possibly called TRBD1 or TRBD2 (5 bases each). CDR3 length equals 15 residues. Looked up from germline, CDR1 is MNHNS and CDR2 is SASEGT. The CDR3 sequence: CASINRDGNNGELFF. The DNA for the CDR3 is TGTGCCAGCATCAACCGGGACGGTAACAACGGGGAGCTGTTTTTT.

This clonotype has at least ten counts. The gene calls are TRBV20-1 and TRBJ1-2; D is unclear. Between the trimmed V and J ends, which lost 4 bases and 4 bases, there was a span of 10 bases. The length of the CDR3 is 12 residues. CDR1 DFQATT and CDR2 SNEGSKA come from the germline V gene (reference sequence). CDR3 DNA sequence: TGCAGTGCTAATAGGATCGCCTATGGCTACACCTTC. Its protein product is CSANRIAYGYTF.

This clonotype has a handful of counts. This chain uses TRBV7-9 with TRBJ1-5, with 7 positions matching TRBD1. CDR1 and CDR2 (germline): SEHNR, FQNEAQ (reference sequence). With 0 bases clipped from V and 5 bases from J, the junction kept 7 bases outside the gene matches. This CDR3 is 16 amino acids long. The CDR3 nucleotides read TGTGCCAGCAGCTTAGCGACGCGACAGGGCCATCAGCCCCAGCATTTT. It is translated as CASSLATRQGHQPQHF.

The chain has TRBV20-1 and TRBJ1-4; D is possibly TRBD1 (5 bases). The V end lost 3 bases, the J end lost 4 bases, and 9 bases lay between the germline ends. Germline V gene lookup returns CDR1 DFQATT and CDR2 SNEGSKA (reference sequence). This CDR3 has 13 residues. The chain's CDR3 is CSASDSLNEKLFF. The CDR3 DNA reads TGCAGTGCTAGTGACAGTCTTAATGAAAAACTGTTTTTT.

CDR3 amino acids: CASSYRVDYEQYF. CDR3 coding DNA: TGTGCCAGCAGTTACAGGGTTGACTACGAGCAGTACTTC. The chain joins TRBV7-2 to TRBJ2-7; the D gene is possibly TRBD1 (6 bases). Germline CDR1 and CDR2: SGHTA and FQGNSA. The germline V and J ends were trimmed by 6 bases and 3 bases, with 12 bases remaining between them. This CDR3 comprises 13 residues.

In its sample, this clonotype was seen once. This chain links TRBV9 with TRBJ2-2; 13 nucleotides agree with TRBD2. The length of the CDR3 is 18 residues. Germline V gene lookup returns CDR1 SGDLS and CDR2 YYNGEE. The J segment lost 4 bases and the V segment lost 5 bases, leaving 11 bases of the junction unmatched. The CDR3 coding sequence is TGTGCCAGCAGTCCGGGACTAGCGGGGTTTAGTGGCACCGGGGAGCTGTTTTTT. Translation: CASSPGLAGFSGTGELFF. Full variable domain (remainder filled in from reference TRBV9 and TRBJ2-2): DSGVTQTPKHLITATGQRVTLRCSPRSGDLSVYWYQQSLDQGLQFLIQYYNGEERAKGNILERFSAQQFPDLHSELNLSSLELGDSALYFCASSPGLAGFSGTGELFFGEGSRLTVL.

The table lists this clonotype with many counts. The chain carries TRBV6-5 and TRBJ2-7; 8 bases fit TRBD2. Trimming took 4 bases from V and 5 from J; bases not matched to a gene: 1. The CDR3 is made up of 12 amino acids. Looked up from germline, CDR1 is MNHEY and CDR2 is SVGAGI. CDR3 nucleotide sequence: TGTGCCAGCAGTTCCGGGGGGGACGAGCAGTACTTC. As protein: CASSSGGDEQYF.

This chain's CDR3 is CASSLSFTGQRGSYEQYF. The DNA of the CDR3 is TGTGCCAGCAGCTTATCGTTTACGGGCCAGCGGGGGTCCTACGAGCAGTACTTC. The chain is built from TRBV11-1 and TRBJ2-7, with 8 bases identical to TRBD2. V lost 2 bases, J lost 1 base, and 13 bases stayed unmatched. CDR3 length: 18 amino acids. Looked up from germline, CDR1 is SGHAT and CDR2 is FQDESV (reference sequence).

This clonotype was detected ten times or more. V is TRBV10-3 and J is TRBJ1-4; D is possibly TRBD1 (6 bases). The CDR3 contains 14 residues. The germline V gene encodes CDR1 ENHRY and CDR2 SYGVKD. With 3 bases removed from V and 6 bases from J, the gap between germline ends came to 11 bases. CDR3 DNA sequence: TGTGCCATCAGTGAAGACAGGAGGTATGAAAAACTGTTTTTT. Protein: CAISEDRRYEKLFF.

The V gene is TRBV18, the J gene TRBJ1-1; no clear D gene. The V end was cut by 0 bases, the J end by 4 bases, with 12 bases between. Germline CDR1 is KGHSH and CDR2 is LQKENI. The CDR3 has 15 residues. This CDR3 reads CASSPPLRVGTEAFF. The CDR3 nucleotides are TGTGCCAGCTCACCACCTTTGAGGGTGGGCACTGAAGCTTTCTTT.

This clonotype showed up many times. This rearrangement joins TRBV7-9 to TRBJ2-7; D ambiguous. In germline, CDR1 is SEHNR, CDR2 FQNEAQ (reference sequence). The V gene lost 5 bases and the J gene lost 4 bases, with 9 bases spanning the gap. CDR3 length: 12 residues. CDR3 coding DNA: TGTGCCAGCAGCGCTCTGGGGTACGAGCAGTACTTC. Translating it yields CASSALGYEQYF.

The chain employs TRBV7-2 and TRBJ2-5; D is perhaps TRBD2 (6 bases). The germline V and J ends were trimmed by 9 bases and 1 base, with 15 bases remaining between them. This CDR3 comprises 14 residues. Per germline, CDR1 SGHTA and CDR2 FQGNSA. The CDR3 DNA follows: TGTGCCAGTGCCTGGGGCGGGGCCCAAGAGACCCAGTACTTC. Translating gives CASAWGGAQETQYF.

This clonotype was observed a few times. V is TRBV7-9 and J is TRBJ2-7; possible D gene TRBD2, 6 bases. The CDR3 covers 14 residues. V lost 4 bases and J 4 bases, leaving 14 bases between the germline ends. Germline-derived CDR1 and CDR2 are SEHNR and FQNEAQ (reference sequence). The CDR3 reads CASSWASVDYEQYF. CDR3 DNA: TGTGCCAGCAGCTGGGCTAGCGTTGATTACGAGCAGTACTTC. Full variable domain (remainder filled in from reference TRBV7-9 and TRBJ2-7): DTGVSQNPRHKITKRGQNVTFRCDPISEHNRLYWYRQTLGQGPEFLTYFQNEAQLEKSRLLSDRFSAERPKGSFSTLEIQRTEQGDSAMYLCASSWASVDYEQYFGPGTRLTVT.

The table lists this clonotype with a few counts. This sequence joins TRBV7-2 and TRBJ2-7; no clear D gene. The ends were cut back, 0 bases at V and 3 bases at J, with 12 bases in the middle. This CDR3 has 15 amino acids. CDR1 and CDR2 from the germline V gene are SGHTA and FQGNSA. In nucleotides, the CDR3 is TGTGCCAGCAGCTTAGCCCCCTCTGGCTACTACGAGCAGTACTTC. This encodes CASSLAPSGYYEQYF.

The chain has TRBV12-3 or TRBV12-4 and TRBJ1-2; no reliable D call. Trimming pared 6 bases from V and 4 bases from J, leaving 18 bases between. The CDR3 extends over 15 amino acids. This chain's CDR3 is CASSPMAGGGYGYTF. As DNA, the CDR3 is TGTGCCAGCAGCCCCATGGCGGGAGGAGGCTATGGCTACACCTTC.

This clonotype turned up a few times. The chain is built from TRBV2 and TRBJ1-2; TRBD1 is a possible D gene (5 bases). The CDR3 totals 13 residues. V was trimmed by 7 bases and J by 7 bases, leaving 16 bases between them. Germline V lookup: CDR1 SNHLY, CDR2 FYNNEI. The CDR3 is CASKLGQGLGYTF. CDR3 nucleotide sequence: TGTGCCAGCAAATTAGGACAAGGGCTTGGCTACACCTTC.

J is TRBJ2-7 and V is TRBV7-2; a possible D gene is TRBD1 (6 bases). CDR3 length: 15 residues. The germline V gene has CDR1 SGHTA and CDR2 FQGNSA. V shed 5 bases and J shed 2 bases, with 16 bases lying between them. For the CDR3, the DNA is TGTGCCAGCAGCCCCCGACAGGTAACTGCCTACGAGCAGTACTTC. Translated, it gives CASSPRQVTAYEQYF.

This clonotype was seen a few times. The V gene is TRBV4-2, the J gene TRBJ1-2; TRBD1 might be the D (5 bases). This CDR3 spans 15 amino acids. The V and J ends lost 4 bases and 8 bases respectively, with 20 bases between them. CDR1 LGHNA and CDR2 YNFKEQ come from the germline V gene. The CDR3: CASSLRDAWTGGYTF. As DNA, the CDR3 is TGTGCCAGCAGCCTTCGGGACGCCTGGACTGGGGGCTACACCTTC.

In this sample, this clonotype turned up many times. CDR3 protein: CASSLSQTYSPLHF. DNA for the CDR3: TGTGCCAGCAGTTTGAGTCAGACTTATTCACCCCTCCACTTT. J is TRBJ1-6 and V is TRBV12-3 or TRBV12-4; D is undetermined. The CDR3 sequence is 14 residues long. V was pared by 3 bases and J by 8 bases, with 11 bases between.

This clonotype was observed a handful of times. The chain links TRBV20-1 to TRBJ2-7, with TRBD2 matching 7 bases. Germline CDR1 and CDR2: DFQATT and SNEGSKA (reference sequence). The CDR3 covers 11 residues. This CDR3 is CRGGDSYEQYF. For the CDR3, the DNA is TGCAGGGGGGGGGACTCCTACGAGCAGTACTTC.

This CDR3 reads CSANVQPTDTQYF. In DNA, the CDR3 is TGCAGTGCTAATGTACAACCCACAGATACGCAGTATTTT. The chain uses TRBV20-1 and TRBJ2-3, with D hard to call. The CDR3 totals 13 residues. Germline V lookup: CDR1 DFQATT, CDR2 SNEGSKA (reference sequence). V was pared by 4 bases and J by 2 bases, with 10 bases between.